This T cell receptor beta chain was observed in a study of response to subunit inactivated influenza vaccine. Study observations and caveats: Seasonal influenza vaccination, on each occasion, was suggested by the authors to recruit few new T cells.

The CDR3 spans 15 residues. The V and J ends lost 5 bases and 6 bases, in that order; junction bases with no gene match: 7. Per the germline V gene, CDR1 is MNHEY and CDR2 is SMNVEV (reference sequence). Remarks on this clonotype: The antigen remains unidentified.

TCRdb analysed the RT-PCR reads with MiXCR anew, one entry per CDR3 protein. The sample gives roughly 620,000 distinct CDR3 sequences, around 11% of which show up once; 9.5% to 11% is in the top ten. The same sample was also used in a study of T cells expressing NK-cell markers. This second report adds: The authors made TCR beta cDNA libraries by 5'RACE template switching. This switching added a universal primer site and UMIs. Sequencing covered eight donors, seven HCMV-seropositive and one seronegative. As a fraction of CD8+ T cells, dominant NKG2C+ clonotypes reached roughly 1.0-7.5% in over 5 donors. Specificity for HCMV among expanded NKG2C+ T cell clones was not established.

The clonotype was recovered from a man aged 50 to 60 who received an inactivated influenza vaccine. This chain links TRBV27 with TRBJ2-7; TRBD2 matches at 13 bases. The specimen comprised PBMCs from blood, sampled on the day of vaccination. The DNA for the CDR3 is TGTGCCAGCAGTCCGCGGACTAGCGGGAGCGTCGAGCAGTACTTC. It encodes CASSPRTSGSVEQYF.